This is a list of T cell receptor beta chains from one sample in a study of monozygotic twins with inflammatory bowel disease. After re-calling the 5' RACE reads, TCRdb lists one entry per CDR3 protein, DNA absent. With around 200,000 distinct CDR3 sequences in the sample, the ten largest clones hold approximately 1.6%. Specimen: blood. The receptors were gathered from a human donor with ulcerative colitis or Crohn's disease, or a healthy co-twin of an affected twin (not recorded which). CDR3s include the opening cysteine and the closing phenylalanine or tryptophan. Some rows mark clone size as missing; the rest say once, few, many or name a class of expanded clone.

J | size | V | CDR3
TRBJ2-3 | NA | TRBV4-2 | CASADVKSSLDTQYF
TRBJ1-5 | NA | TRBV20-1 | CSASDRGGQPQHF
TRBJ2-1 | NA | TRBV5-1 | CASSHSRTSGDNEQFF
TRBJ2-7 | NA | TRBV18 | CASSPRRVYEQYF
TRBJ2-3 | NA | TRBV6-1 | CASRRGGREDTQYF
TRBJ2-4 | NA | TRBV12-3/TRBV12-4 | CASSLAKNIQYF
TRBJ2-6 | NA | TRBV5-1 | CASSTLQVSGANVLTF
TRBJ1-1 | NA | TRBV7-9 | CASSHGQGSITEAFF
TRBJ2-1 | NA | TRBV5-5 | CASSLALTGAYNEQFF
TRBJ1-4 | NA | TRBV5-1 | CASSFDRDEKLFF
TRBJ1-1 | NA | TRBV3-1 | CASSPREGLGYTEAFF
TRBJ1-5 | NA | TRBV5-6 | CASSLTGVGNQPQHF
TRBJ1-2 | NA | TRBV27 | CASGRGIANYGYTF
TRBJ1-2 | NA | TRBV29-1 | CSATTGETPGYTF
TRBJ1-2 | NA | TRBV7-9 | CASSLVARANYGYTF
TRBJ2-1 | NA | TRBV7-2 | CASSPAGTYNEQFF
TRBJ2-6 | NA | TRBV6-1 | CASNPDNSGANVLTF
TRBJ2-1 | NA | TRBV3-1 | CASSQRTSGGPGGEQFF
TRBJ2-3 | medium-sized | TRBV24-1 | CATSSSTDTQYF
TRBJ1-4 | NA | TRBV7-2 | CASSLNQGAGEKLFF
TRBJ2-7 | NA | TRBV20-1 | CSANSGGRVEQYF
TRBJ2-2 | NA | TRBV7-9 | CASSPRFGELFF
TRBJ2-2 | NA | TRBV9 | CASSVAQSNTGELFF
TRBJ1-3 | NA | TRBV5-1 | CASSLVAPEDSGNTIYF
TRBJ2-2 | NA | TRBV5-1 | CASSGTPNTGELFF
TRBJ1-2 | NA | TRBV20-1 | CSARAGRNNYGYTF
TRBJ2-2 | NA | TRBV7-6 | CASSPGTGRTGELFF
TRBJ2-7 | NA | TRBV5-5 | CASSFRDLTYEQYF
TRBJ2-5 | NA | TRBV5-6 | CASSSLQGAGETQYF
TRBJ2-3 | NA | TRBV6-1 | CASTTWDRDIDTQYF
TRBJ1-2 | NA | TRBV11-2 | CASSLVRDGYGYTF
TRBJ2-3 | NA | TRBV19 | CASLLKAGGPDTQYF
TRBJ1-4 | NA | TRBV5-1 | CASSLVSGQKNEKLFF
TRBJ1-1 | NA | TRBV12-3/TRBV12-4 | CASNGRVNTEAFF
TRBJ1-1 | NA | TRBV5-1 | CASSLSRGGNTEAFF
TRBJ1-5 | NA | TRBV20-1 | CSASRQGWTNNQPQHF
TRBJ2-7 | NA | TRBV19 | CASSIKGRSDEQYF
TRBJ1-2 | NA | TRBV3-1 | CASSPRGANYGYTF
TRBJ1-3 | NA | TRBV9 | CASSVGLERTGGSGNTIYF
TRBJ2-1 | NA | TRBV9 | CASSVASDNEQFF
TRBJ2-6 | NA | TRBV19 | CASSISFSGANVLTF
TRBJ2-1 | NA | TRBV7-9 | CASSSIRTGGNNEQFF
TRBJ2-1 | NA | TRBV9 | CASSVASGGELGNEQFF